The text below deals with one T cell receptor (beta chain). This sample was included in a study of control samples from healthy donors and cancer patients. Data came from immunoSEQ multiplex PCR; TCRdb stores just in-frame clones and leaves some out. The table has about 130,000 clones, around nine tenths seen once. The specimen was blood. The receptor's source is a man between 18 and 29 years old in good health.

CDR3 DNA sequence: TGCGCCAGCAGCCAGGCCGGGACGGGGACCTACGAGCAGTACTTC. Translated, it gives CASSQAGTGTYEQYF. The chain carries TRBV4-1 and TRBJ2-7, with D possibly called TRBD1 or TRBD2 (5 bases each). The CDR3 is 15 amino acids. CDR1 is MGHRA and CDR2 is YSYEKL in the germline V gene. The V and J ends lost 3 bases and 2 bases respectively, with 14 bases between them.